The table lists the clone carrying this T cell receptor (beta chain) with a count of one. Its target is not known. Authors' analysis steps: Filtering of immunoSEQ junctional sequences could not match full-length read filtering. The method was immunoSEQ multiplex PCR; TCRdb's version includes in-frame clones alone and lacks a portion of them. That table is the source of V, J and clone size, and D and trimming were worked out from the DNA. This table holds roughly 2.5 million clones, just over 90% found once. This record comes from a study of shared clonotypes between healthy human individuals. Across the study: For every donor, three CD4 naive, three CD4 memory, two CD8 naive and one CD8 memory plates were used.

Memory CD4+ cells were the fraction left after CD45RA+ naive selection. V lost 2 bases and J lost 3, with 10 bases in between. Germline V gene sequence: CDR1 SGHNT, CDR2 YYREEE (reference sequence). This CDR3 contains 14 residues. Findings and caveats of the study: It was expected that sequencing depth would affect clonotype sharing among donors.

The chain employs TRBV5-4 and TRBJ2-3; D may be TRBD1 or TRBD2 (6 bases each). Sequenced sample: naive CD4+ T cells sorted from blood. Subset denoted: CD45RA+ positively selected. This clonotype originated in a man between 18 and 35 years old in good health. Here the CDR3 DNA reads TGTGCCAGCAGCTTTGGGGGGCTAACAGATACGCAGTATTTT. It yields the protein CASSFGGLTDTQYF.